The present TCR beta chain was sequenced within a study of cytomegalovirus exposure and HLA in healthy donors. PCR used 60 Vbeta primers and 13 Jbeta primers. Here immunoSEQ multiplex PCR was the method, and the copy in TCRdb shows in-frame clones only, minus some. The table lists 200,000 to 250,000 clones, over 75% of them singletons. CDR1 is MGHDK and CDR2 is SYGVNS in the germline V gene. The CDR3 is made up of 14 amino acids. Trimming left V 3 bases short and J 5 bases short, with 11 bases between. The receptor was isolated from a human donor in good health. Input material: PBMCs. V gene TRBV25-1 combines with J gene TRBJ2-1; TRBD1 might be the D (5 bases). The CDR3 sequence: CASSEGLKDNEQFF. Written as DNA, the CDR3 is TGTGCCAGCAGTGAGGGGCTTAAGGACAATGAGCAGTTCTTC.